This T cell receptor (beta chain) was identified during a study of blood T cell repertoires in COVID-19. Across the study: Acute and convalescent COVID-19 specimens originated in the United States, Italy and Spain. T cells, B-cell-depleted T cells, or PBMCs supplied cDNA or gDNA.

Original data processing: The assay estimated nucleated cells by amplifying reference gene primers. TCRdb's copy holds only in-frame clones and misses some; the assay was immunoSEQ multiplex PCR. The V and J calls and clone size were taken over from that table, and D and trimming were inferred from the DNA. Among 200,000 to 300,000 clones listed, roughly 91% were seen once. Germline CDR1 and CDR2: MNHEY and SMNVEV (reference sequence). V gave up 6 bases and J gave up 1 base, with 9 bases separating them. The CDR3 covers 14 residues. This clonotype was sampled from a woman between 40 and 55 years old who had recovered from COVID-19. The J gene is TRBJ2-2, the V gene TRBV27; possibly TRBD1 for D (6 bases). Sequencing used peripheral blood. As DNA, the CDR3 is TGTGCCAGCAGGGGGGCAATGAACACCGGGGAGCTGTTTTTT. Translation: CASRGAMNTGELFF.